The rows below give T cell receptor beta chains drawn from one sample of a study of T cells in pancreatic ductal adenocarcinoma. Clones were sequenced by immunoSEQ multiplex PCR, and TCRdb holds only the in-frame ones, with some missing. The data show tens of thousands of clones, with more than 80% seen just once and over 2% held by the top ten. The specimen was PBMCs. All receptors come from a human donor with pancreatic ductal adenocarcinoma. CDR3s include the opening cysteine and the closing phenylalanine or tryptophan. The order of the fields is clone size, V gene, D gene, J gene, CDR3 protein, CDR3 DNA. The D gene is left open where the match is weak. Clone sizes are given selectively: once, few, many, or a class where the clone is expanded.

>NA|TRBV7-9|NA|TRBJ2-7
CASSPQRDSAVKQYF
TGTGCCAGCAGCCCCCAAAGGGACTCCGCCGTCAAGCAGTACTTC
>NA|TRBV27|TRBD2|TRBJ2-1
CASSKGLRLAAANNEQFF
TGTGCCAGCAGTAAGGGTTTGAGACTAGCGGCCGCCAACAATGAGCAGTTCTTC
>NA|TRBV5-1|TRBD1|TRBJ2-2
CASSRGTGAQNTGELFF
TGCGCCAGCAGCAGGGGGACAGGGGCCCAGAACACCGGGGAGCTGTTTTTT
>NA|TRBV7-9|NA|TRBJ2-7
CASSQLRSYEQYF
TGTGCCAGCAGCCAGCTTAGGTCCTACGAGCAGTACTTC
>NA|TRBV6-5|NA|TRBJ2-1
CASSYSIGGNEQFF
TGTGCCAGCAGTTACTCGATAGGGGGTAATGAGCAGTTCTTC
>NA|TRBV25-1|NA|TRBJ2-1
CASGDGFTYNEQFF
TGTGCCAGCGGGGACGGGTTTACCTACAATGAGCAGTTCTTC
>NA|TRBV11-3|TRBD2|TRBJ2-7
CASSWGLAYEQYF
TGTGCCAGCAGCTGGGGACTAGCGTACGAGCAGTACTTC
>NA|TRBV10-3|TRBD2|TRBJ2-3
CAIRTSGRQSTDTQYF
TGTGCCATCCGGACTAGCGGGAGGCAAAGCACAGATACGCAGTATTTT
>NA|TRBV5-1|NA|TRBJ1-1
CASSRDMNTEAFF
TGCGCCAGCAGCAGAGACATGAACACTGAAGCTTTCTTT
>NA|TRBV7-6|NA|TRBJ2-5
CASSRDQGETQYF
TGTGCCAGCAGCCGGGACCAGGGGGAGACCCAGTACTTC
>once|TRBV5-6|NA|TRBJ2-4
CASSLFRAAKNIQYF
TGTGCCAGCAGCTTGTTTAGGGCGGCCAAAAACATTCAGTACTTC
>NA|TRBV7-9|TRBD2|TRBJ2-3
CASSLALGRGSLRTDTQYF
TGTGCCAGCAGCTTAGCGCTGGGGCGGGGGAGCCTACGCACAGATACGCAGTATTTT
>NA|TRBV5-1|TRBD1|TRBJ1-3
CASSPDRYSGNTIYF
TGCGCCAGCAGCCCGGACAGGTACTCTGGAAACACCATATATTTT
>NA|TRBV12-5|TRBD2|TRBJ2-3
CASGLGRSGRRTDTQYF
TGTGCTAGTGGTTTGGGCCGCAGCGGGAGGAGGACAGATACGCAGTATTTT
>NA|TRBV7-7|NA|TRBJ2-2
CASSLALSGTGELFF
TGTGCTAGCAGCTTAGCCCTAAGCGGCACCGGGGAGCTGTTTTTT
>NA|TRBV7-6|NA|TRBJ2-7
CASSPGTLAYEQYF
TGTGCCAGCAGCCCCGGGACACTTGCCTACGAGCAGTACTTC
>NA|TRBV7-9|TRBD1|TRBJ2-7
CASSPDRAAYEQYF
TGTGCCAGCAGCCCGGACAGGGCCGCCTACGAGCAGTACTTC
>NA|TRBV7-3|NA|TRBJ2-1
CASSPTGYNEQFF
TGTGCCAGCAGCCCAACAGGGTACAATGAGCAGTTCTTC
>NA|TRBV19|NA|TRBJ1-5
CATKSGVYSNQPQHF
TGTGCCACCAAGAGCGGGGTATATAGCAATCAGCCCCAGCATTTT
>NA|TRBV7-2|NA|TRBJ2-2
CASYGSGARTGELFF
TGTGCCAGCTACGGTTCGGGGGCGAGAACCGGGGAGCTGTTTTTT
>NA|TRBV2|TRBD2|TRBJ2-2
CASSEGGTGLAVNTGELFF
TGTGCCAGCAGTGAAGGGGGGACCGGGCTAGCGGTTAACACCGGGGAGCTGTTTTTT
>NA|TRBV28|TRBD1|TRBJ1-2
CASSFAHRGGTVNGYTF
TGTGCCAGCAGTTTCGCTCATAGGGGCGGGACAGTCAATGGCTACACCTTC
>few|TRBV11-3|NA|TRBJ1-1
CASSSSAGGTEAFF
TGTGCCAGCAGCTCTTCAGCCGGGGGGACTGAAGCTTTCTTT
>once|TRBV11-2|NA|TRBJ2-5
CASSFRTASQETQYF
TGTGCCAGCAGCTTTCGGACAGCCAGCCAAGAGACCCAGTACTTC
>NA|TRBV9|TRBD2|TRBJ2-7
CASSQRDSYEQYF
TGTGCCAGCAGCCAGCGGGACTCCTACGAGCAGTACTTC
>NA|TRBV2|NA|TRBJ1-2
CATGDNYGYTF
TGTGCCACGGGAGATAACTATGGCTACACCTTC
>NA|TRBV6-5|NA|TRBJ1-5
CASRVRGNGDQPQHF
TGTGCCAGCAGGGTACGAGGGAATGGTGATCAGCCCCAGCATTTT
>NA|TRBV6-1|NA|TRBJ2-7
CASTGGEQYF
TGTGCCAGCACCGGGGGAGAGCAGTACTTC
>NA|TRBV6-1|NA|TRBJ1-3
CATQRRAAGNTIYF
TGTGCCACCCAACGGAGGGCAGCTGGAAACACCATATATTTT
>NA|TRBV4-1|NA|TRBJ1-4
CASSQDRHGEKLFF
TGCGCCAGCAGCCAAGATCGGCACGGAGAAAAACTGTTTTTT
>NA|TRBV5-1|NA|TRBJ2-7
CASSSTPQVGLEQYF
TGCGCCAGCAGCTCCACCCCACAGGTGGGTCTCGAGCAGTACTTC
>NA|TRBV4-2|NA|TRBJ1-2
CASSQDSQPGRGYTF
TGTGCCAGCAGCCAAGATTCCCAACCCGGTAGGGGCTACACCTTC
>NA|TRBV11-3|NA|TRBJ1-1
CASSLDRANTEAFF
TGTGCCAGCAGCTTAGACCGCGCGAACACTGAAGCTTTCTTT
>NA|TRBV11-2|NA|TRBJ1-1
CASSIENTEAFF
TGTGCCAGCAGCATAGAGAACACTGAAGCTTTCTTT
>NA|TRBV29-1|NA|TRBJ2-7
CSVVPGTDEQYF
TGCAGCGTTGTCCCGGGTACCGACGAGCAGTACTTC
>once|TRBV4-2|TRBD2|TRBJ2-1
CASRLGREYNEQFF
TGTGCCAGCCGTCTAGGGAGGGAGTACAATGAGCAGTTCTTC
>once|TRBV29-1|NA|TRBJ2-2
CSVGQGTGELFF
TGCAGCGTTGGTCAGGGGACCGGGGAGCTGTTTTTT
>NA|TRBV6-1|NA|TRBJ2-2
CASSEGDTGELFF
TGTGCCAGCAGTGAAGGGGACACCGGGGAGCTGTTTTTT
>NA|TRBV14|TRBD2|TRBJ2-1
CASSSLAGRNEQFF
TGTGCCAGCAGCTCCCTAGCGGGAAGAAATGAGCAGTTCTTC
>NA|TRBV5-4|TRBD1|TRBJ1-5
CASSKGQGDQPQHF
TGTGCCAGCAGCAAGGGACAGGGGGATCAGCCCCAGCATTTT
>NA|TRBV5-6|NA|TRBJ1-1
CASSFGWGPMNTEAFF
TGTGCCAGCAGCTTCGGGTGGGGGCCCATGAACACTGAAGCTTTCTTT
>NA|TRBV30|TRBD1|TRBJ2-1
CAWSRDRAQQFF
TGTGCCTGGAGCCGGGACAGGGCCCAGCAGTTCTTC
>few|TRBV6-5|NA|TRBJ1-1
CASSYRVWDGAFF
TGTGCCAGCAGTTACCGGGTCTGGGACGGAGCTTTCTTT
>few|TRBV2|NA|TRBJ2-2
CASSPTWGSSGELFF
TGTGCCAGCAGTCCTACTTGGGGGAGTTCGGGGGAGCTGTTTTTT
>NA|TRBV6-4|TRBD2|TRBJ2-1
CASSRGSGRPYNEQFF
TGTGCCAGCAGTCGCGGCAGCGGGAGGCCCTACAATGAGCAGTTCTTC
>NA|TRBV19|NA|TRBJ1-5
CASSIYHDSNQPQHF
TGTGCCAGTAGTATTTATCATGATAGCAATCAGCCCCAGCATTTT
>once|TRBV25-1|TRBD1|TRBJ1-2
CASSAGQGARGYTF
TGTGCCAGCAGCGCCGGACAGGGGGCGCGCGGCTACACCTTC
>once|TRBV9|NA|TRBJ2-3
CASSAQGDTQYF
TGTGCCAGCAGCGCTCAGGGTGATACGCAGTATTTT
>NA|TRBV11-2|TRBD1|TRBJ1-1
CASSGKQGAVSEAFF
TGTGCCAGCAGCGGCAAACAGGGGGCGGTTTCTGAAGCTTTCTTT
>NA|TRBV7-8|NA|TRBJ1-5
CASSARWVLGTPQHF
TGTGCCAGCAGCGCGAGATGGGTTCTGGGAACGCCCCAGCATTTT
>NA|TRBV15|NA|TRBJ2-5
CATSRGGGETQYF
TGTGCCACCAGCAGAGGCGGCGGGGAGACCCAGTACTTC
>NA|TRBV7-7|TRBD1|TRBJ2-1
CASSLSPGTGGGEQFF
TGTGCTAGCAGCTTAAGCCCCGGGACAGGGGGCGGTGAGCAGTTCTTC
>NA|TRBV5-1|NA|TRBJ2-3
CASSLEGGSTDTQYF
TGCGCCAGCAGCTTGGAGGGCGGGAGCACAGATACGCAGTATTTT
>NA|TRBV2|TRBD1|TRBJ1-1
CASTRDRGLMNTEAFF
TGTGCCAGCACCCGGGACAGGGGCTTAATGAACACTGAAGCTTTCTTT